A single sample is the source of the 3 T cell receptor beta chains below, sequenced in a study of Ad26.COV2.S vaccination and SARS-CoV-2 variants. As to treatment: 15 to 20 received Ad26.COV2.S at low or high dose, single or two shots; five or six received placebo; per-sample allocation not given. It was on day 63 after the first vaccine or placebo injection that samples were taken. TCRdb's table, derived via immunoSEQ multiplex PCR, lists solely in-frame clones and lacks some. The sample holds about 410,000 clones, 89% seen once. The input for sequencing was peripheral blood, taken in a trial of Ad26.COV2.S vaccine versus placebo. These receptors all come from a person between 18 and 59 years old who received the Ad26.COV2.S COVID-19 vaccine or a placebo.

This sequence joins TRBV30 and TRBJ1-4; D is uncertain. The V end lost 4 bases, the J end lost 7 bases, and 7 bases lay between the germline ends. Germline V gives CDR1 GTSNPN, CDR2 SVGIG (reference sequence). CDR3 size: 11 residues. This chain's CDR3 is CAWIRGEKLFF. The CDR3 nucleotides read TGTGCCTGGATTCGCGGTGAAAAACTGTTTTTT.

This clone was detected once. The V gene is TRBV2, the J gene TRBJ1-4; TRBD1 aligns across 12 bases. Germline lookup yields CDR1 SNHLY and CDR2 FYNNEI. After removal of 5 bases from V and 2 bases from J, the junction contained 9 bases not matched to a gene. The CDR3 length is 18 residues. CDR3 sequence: CASSSRDRGHGTNEKLFF. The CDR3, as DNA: TGTGCCAGCAGTTCCCGGGACAGGGGGCACGGGACTAATGAAAAACTGTTTTTT.

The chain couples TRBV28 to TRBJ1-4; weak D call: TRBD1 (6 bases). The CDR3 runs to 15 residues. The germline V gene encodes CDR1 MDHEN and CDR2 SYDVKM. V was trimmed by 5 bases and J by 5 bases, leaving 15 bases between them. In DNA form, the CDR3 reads TGTGCCAGCAGTCTCTCCGGGACAAAGAATGAAAAACTGTTTTTT. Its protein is CASSLSGTKNEKLFF.